This T cell receptor (beta chain) is drawn from a study of siplizumab effects on memory and regulatory T cells. Study observations and caveats: Among sequences traceable to unstimulated CD4+ memory cells, alloreactive ones were significantly reduced by siplizumab. Memory cells seemed less diverse than naive T cells, which also seemed major contributors to the alloresponse. Unstimulated subsets were the mapping target of only a minor fraction of alloreactive clones.

Germline lookup yields CDR1 DFQATT and CDR2 SNEGSKA (reference sequence). The V end lost 4 bases, the J end lost 14 bases, and 6 bases lay between the germline ends. The length of the CDR3 is 8 residues. Only in-frame clones appear in the TCRdb table, and some are missing; sequencing was by immunoSEQ multiplex PCR. The table records 100,000 or so clones, about 93% of them present only once. This clone was recorded once. Its target is not known. This TCR came from a human donor in good health. Sequencing was carried out using Tregs sorted from blood. This chain joins TRBV20-1 and TRBJ2-1; D is unclear. The CDR3 nucleotides are TGCAGTGCTATGGGGAAGTTCTTC. As protein: CSAMGKFF.